Sequencing of this T cell receptor (beta chain) was carried out in a study of early T cells in non-severe SARS-CoV-2 infection (dated by TCRdb to the early 2020s). A note on the overall study: TCR sequencing used bulk RNA from unsorted whole blood, so alpha and beta chains could not be paired. Study-wide findings and limitations: Matching against VDJdb was skewed toward anti-spike CD8 responses, likely underestimated virus-specific expansions, and missed private and CD4 specificities.

Libraries came from 5' RACE. Sequencing was carried out with a NextSeq 500. In the TCR library protocol, unique molecular identifiers were attached to individual cDNA molecules to correct for PCR bias and sequencing error. TCR alpha and beta chains were both sequenced, and the abundances of alpha and beta sequences in each sample were closely correlated with each other. In the source study's methods: V gene, J gene and CDR3 annotation of TCR sequences was performed with Decombinator V4. TCRs were defined as expanded if a significant change between any two time points was detected under a Poisson model with p below 0.0001. TCR abundances were normalised to the total number of TCRs sequenced per sample and were expressed as counts per million. MAIT TCRs were defined by TRAV1-2 paired with TRAJ12, TRAJ20 or TRAJ33, and iNKT TCRs by TRAV10 paired with TRAJ18. A search of VDJdb, accessed on 1 November 2021, was run for TCRs annotated to CMV, EBV and SARS-CoV-2, with TCRs annotated for multiple antigens excluded. TCRdb reworked the public reads: Q25 trimming with fastp, MiXCR clone assembly, productive beta chains retained. Identical CDR3 proteins give one entry, which carries the most common genes and DNA. The V and J calls follow TCRdb's processing rather than the paper's. Across this sample there are over 55,000 distinct CDR3 sequences, with about 8% seen only once. The ten largest clones take up roughly 3.5% of the sample.

This was a case-control study nested in a cohort of healthcare workers in London, UK, who had nasopharyngeal swab PCR tests and blood samples taken every week. Between 23 and 31 March 2020, the week of the UK lockdown, healthcare workers were enrolled and then followed up weekly for as long as 16 weeks. This clonotype was observed many times. Its binding antigen is unknown. Qualities for individual bases were not recorded, and no much larger clone is one base off. The germline V end is reduced by 0 bases and the J end by 13 bases; junction bases left unmatched: 8. Counted from cysteine to phenylalanine, this CDR3 has 13 amino acids. Only CDR3 DNA remains: 39 bases, in frame from the first base. The CDR1 and CDR2 encoded by the germline V gene (reference sequence) are SGHNT and YYREEE.

Recombination connected TRBV5-4 to TRBJ2-3; 7 middle bases align to TRBD1. The sequence was collected from an adult who was a healthcare worker with PCR-confirmed SARS-CoV-2 infection or an uninfected control (not recorded which). Sequenced material: whole blood. The CDR3 amino acid sequence is: CASSLARGTFEYF. The nucleotides are TGTGCCAGCAGCTTGGCCAGGGGGACCTTCGAGTATTTT. With all but the CDR3 taken from the reference TRBV5-4 and TRBJ2-3 genes, the full variable domain is: ETGVTQSPTHLIKTRGQQVTLRCSSQSGHNTVSWYQQALGQGPQFIFQYYREEENGRGNFPPRFSGLQFPNYSSELNVNALELDDSALYLCASSLARGTFEYFGPGTRLTVL.